This TCR beta chain was found in a study of blood T cell repertoires in COVID-19. Study-wide context: There were acute and convalescent COVID-19 samples, and they came from the United States, Italy and Spain. Sources were T cells, B-cell-depleted T cells, or PBMCs; the material itself was cDNA or gDNA.

The authors' processing: The authors estimated nucleated cell counts from reference gene primer amplification. Assay: immunoSEQ multiplex PCR; the TCRdb copy retains only in-frame clones and omits some. The V and J calls and clone size were taken over from that table, and D and trimming were inferred from the DNA. The sample lists roughly 140,000 clones, approximately 80% occurring once. Germline V gene lookup returns CDR1 SEHNR and CDR2 FQNEAQ (reference sequence). This CDR3 is 16 amino acids long. The junction had 8 bases not matched to a gene; V was cut back by 5 bases and J by 5 bases. The source is a man between 70 and 80 years old who had recovered from COVID-19. What was sequenced was peripheral blood. V gene TRBV7-9 combines with J gene TRBJ2-3; 12 bases are shared with TRBD2. CDR3 sequence: CASSVRLAGAKDTQYF. The CDR3 DNA is TGTGCCAGCAGCGTCCGACTAGCGGGAGCGAAAGATACGCAGTATTTT.